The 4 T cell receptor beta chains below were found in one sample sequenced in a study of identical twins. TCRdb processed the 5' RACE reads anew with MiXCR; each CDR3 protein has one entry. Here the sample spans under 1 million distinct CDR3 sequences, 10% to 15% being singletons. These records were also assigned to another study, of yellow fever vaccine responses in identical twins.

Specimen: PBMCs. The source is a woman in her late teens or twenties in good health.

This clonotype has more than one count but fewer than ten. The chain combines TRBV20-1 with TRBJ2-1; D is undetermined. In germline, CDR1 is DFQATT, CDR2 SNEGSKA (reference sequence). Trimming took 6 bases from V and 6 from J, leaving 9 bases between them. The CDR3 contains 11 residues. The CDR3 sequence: CSAWDSNEQFF. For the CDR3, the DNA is TGCAGTGCCTGGGATAGCAATGAGCAGTTCTTC.

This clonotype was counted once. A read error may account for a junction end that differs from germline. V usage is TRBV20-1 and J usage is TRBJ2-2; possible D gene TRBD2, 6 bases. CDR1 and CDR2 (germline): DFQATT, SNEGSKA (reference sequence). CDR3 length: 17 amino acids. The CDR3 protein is CCASRGGKGSITGELFF. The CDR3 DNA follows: TGCTGTGCTAGTAGGGGAGGAAAAGGGAGTATAACCGGGGAGCTGTTTTTT.

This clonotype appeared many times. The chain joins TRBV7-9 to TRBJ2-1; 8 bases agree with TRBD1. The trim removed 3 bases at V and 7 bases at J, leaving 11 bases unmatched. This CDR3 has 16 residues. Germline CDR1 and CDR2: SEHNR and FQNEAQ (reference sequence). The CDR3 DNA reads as TGTGCCAGCAGCTTGGGGACAGGACCCTCTTGGAATGAGCAGTTCTTC. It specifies CASSLGTGPSWNEQFF. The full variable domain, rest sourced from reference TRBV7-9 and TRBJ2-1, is DTGVSQNPRHKITKRGQNVTFRCDPISEHNRLYWYRQTLGQGPEFLTYFQNEAQLEKSRLLSDRFSAERPKGSFSTLEIQRTEQGDSAMYLCASSLGTGPSWNEQFFGPGTRLTVL.

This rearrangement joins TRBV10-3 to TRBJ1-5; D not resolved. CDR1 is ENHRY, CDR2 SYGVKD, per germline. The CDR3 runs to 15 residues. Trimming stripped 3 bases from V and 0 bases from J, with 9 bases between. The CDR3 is CAISERSGSNQPQHF. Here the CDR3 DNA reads TGTGCCATCAGTGAAAGATCCGGTAGCAATCAGCCCCAGCATTTT.